The 24 T cell receptor beta chains below all came from one sample that was sequenced in a study of T cell repertoires in cytomegalovirus infection. Each CDR3 protein is one row after TCRdb ran MiXCR on the reads. The repertoire has approximately 240,000 distinct CDR3 sequences, 9% to 15% of them found once; the top ten carry 1.5% to 2%. What was sequenced was PBMCs. The receptors shown here come from a human donor in good health (CMV status not recorded). Some clones in this sample may be carry-over from other donors' samples.

This clonotype was recorded many times. The rearrangement joins TRBV11-2 to TRBJ2-5; D perhaps matches TRBD1 (6 bases). The CDR3 extends over 16 amino acids. CDR1 is SGHAT, CDR2 FQNNGV, per germline. V was trimmed by 1 base and J by 1 base, leaving 13 bases between them. CDR3 in DNA: TGTGCCAGCAGCTTAGCAACCCGGACAGCCCAAGAGACCCAGTACTTC. Translation gives CASSLATRTAQETQYF.

The V gene is TRBV20-1, the J gene TRBJ2-7, with D tentatively TRBD1 or TRBD2 (5 bases each). CDR1 is DFQATT and CDR2 is SNEGSKA in the germline V gene (reference sequence). V dropped 6 bases and J dropped 3 bases, with 12 bases sitting between them. CDR3 length: 12 amino acids. The CDR3 coding sequence is TGCAGTGCCGGCGGGCAGGGCTACGAGCAGTACTTC. It encodes CSAGGQGYEQYF.

The genes are TRBV15 and TRBJ2-7; D assignment may be TRBD1 or TRBD2 (6 bases each). The V end lost 5 bases, the J end lost 1 base, and 18 bases lay between the germline ends. This CDR3 is built from 16 residues. Germline assignment: CDR1 LNHNV and CDR2 YYDKDF (reference sequence). CDR3 region: CATSRRQRGDSYEQYF. Here the CDR3 DNA reads TGTGCCACCAGCCGTCGACAGAGGGGGGATTCCTACGAGCAGTACTTC.

This clonotype occurred many times. The J gene is TRBJ1-1, the V gene TRBV11-1; no reliable D call. The germline V gene encodes CDR1 SGHAT and CDR2 FQDESV (reference sequence). The CDR3 consists of 13 residues. V gave up 5 bases and J gave up 1 base, with 8 bases separating them. This chain's CDR3 is CASSAGANTEAFF. The CDR3 bases are TGTGCCAGCAGCGCCGGCGCGAACACTGAAGCTTTCTTT.

The chain has TRBV9 and TRBJ1-1; possibly TRBD1 for D (6 bases). Germline V gives CDR1 SGDLS, CDR2 YYNGEE. Trimming stripped 0 bases from V and 4 bases from J, with 16 bases between. This CDR3 spans 16 amino acids. CDR3 DNA sequence: TGTGCCAGCAGCGTAGACAGGGTAATAGAGGGCACTGAAGCTTTCTTT. Residues: CASSVDRVIEGTEAFF. The complete variable domain, with remaining parts taken from reference TRBV9 and TRBJ1-1, reads DSGVTQTPKHLITATGQRVTLRCSPRSGDLSVYWYQQSLDQGLQFLIQYYNGEERAKGNILERFSAQQFPDLHSELNLSSLELGDSALYFCASSVDRVIEGTEAFFGQGTRLTVV.

The table lists this clonotype with many counts. The chain has TRBV6-2 or TRBV6-3 and TRBJ2-3; maybe TRBD2 (6 bases). Germline V gives CDR1 MNHEY, CDR2 SVGEGT. This CDR3 is built from 16 residues. V was clipped by 2 bases and J by 4 bases, with 16 bases between them. As DNA, the CDR3 is TGTGCCAGCAGTTACCTTCTGGGGGAGGCCGCAGATACGCAGTATTTT. It is translated as CASSYLLGEAADTQYF.

This clonotype was observed a few times. The chain carries TRBV4-3 and TRBJ1-6, with D uncertain. Germline V gives CDR1 LGHNA, CDR2 YSLEER. Trimming took off 0 bases at V and 7 bases at J, with 4 bases between the two ends. The CDR3 contains 13 residues. CDR3 bases: TGCGCCAGCAGCCAAGATACAAATTCACCCCTCCACTTT. Amino acid sequence: CASSQDTNSPLHF.

This clonotype was found many times. V is TRBV7-2 and J is TRBJ1-1, with 9 bases that match TRBD1. Germline V lookup: CDR1 SGHTA, CDR2 FQGNSA. The CDR3 length is 15 residues. Trimming at V came to 1 base and at J to 2 bases, leaving 2 bases not matched to a gene. As DNA, the CDR3 is TGTGCCAGCAGCTTAGTGGGACAGGGAAACACTGAAGCTTTCTTT. As protein: CASSLVGQGNTEAFF.

The table lists this clonotype with many counts. This chain joins TRBV7-3 and TRBJ2-2, with TRBD2 as a possible D gene (6 bases). Germline loops: CDR1 SGHTA, CDR2 FQGTGA. V gave up 6 bases and J gave up 5 bases, with 16 bases separating them. This CDR3 region has 15 residues. The CDR3 DNA follows: TGTGCCAGCAGTTTGGCTCTCGGGGGAACCGGGGAGCTGTTTTTT. This gives the protein CASSLALGGTGELFF.

This clonotype was counted ten times or more. The CDR3 coding sequence is TGTGCCAGCAGTCGACTCGTCGGACAGGGAATCCAAGAGACCCAGTACTTC. Translation: CASSRLVGQGIQETQYF. V and J are TRBV28 and TRBJ2-5; the match to TRBD1 covers 8 bases. The CDR3 spans 17 residues. V lost 5 bases to trimming and J lost 1 base; unmatched junction nucleotides: 12. Germline assignment: CDR1 MDHEN and CDR2 SYDVKM.

This clonotype was counted a few times. The chain has TRBV2 and TRBJ2-1; D is unclear. The CDR3 is 12 residues long. Germline assignment: CDR1 SNHLY and CDR2 FYNNEI. The V end was cut by 6 bases, the J end by 6 bases, with 9 bases between. CDR3 bases: TGTGCCAGCAGCACATTCGGCAATGAGCAGTTCTTC. This gives the protein CASSTFGNEQFF.

This clonotype showed up many times. The chain has TRBV7-9 and TRBJ1-5, with 7 bases aligning to TRBD1. V lost 1 base and J lost 3; bases outside the gene matches: 3. The CDR3 spans 15 residues. The germline gives CDR1 SEHNR, CDR2 FQNEAQ (reference sequence). The CDR3 region is CASSLGGQNNQPQHF. CDR3 in DNA: TGTGCCAGCAGCTTAGGGGGACAGAACAATCAGCCCCAGCATTTT.

This clonotype is termed medium-sized (0.01 to 0.1%). The rearrangement links TRBV7-2 to TRBJ2-7; 11 bases align to TRBD2. CDR1 SGHTA and CDR2 FQGNSA come from the germline V gene. CDR3 length: 15 amino acids. J was trimmed by 2 bases and V by 10 bases; bases with no gene match: 10. CDR3 sequence reads: CATTEGLAGPYEQYF. In DNA form, the CDR3 reads TGTGCCACCACTGAAGGACTAGCGGGCCCCTACGAGCAGTACTTC.

This clonotype was counted at least ten times. The chain employs TRBV7-2 and TRBJ2-1; possibly TRBD1 or TRBD2 for D (5 bases each). The CDR3 is 14 residues long. The V end was cut by 0 bases, the J end by 6 bases, with 9 bases between. CDR1 is SGHTA, CDR2 FQGNSA, per germline. The CDR3 region has the DNA TGTGCCAGCAGCTTAGCCTCGGGGCCCAATGAGCAGTTCTTC. Its translation: CASSLASGPNEQFF.

J is TRBJ2-7 and V is TRBV29-1; tentatively, D is TRBD1 (6 bases). This CDR3 is built from 13 residues. Trimming cost V 4 bases and J 2 bases, with 12 bases left between them. In germline, CDR1 is SQVTM, CDR2 ANQGSEA. The CDR3: CSVVPGQTYEQYF. The DNA of the CDR3 is TGCAGCGTTGTACCCGGACAGACCTACGAGCAGTACTTC.

This clonotype was seen only a few times. The chain employs TRBV12-3 or TRBV12-4 and TRBJ1-4; 7 bases line up with TRBD1. This CDR3 has 14 amino acids. The V and J ends lost 5 bases and 6 bases, in that order; junction bases with no gene match: 6. For the CDR3, the DNA is TGTGCCAGCAGTCGACAGGGTTTTGATGAAAAACTGTTTTTT. Protein sequence: CASSRQGFDEKLFF.

This clonotype was seen ten or more times. This chain uses TRBV5-4 with TRBJ2-3; D is ambiguous. CDR1 is SGHNT, CDR2 YYREEE, per germline (reference sequence). Trimming took off 0 bases at V and 3 bases at J, with 5 bases between the two ends. This CDR3 spans 13 amino acids. The CDR3 DNA reads as TGTGCCAGCAGCTTGGAAATGACAGATACGCAGTATTTT. Protein sequence: CASSLEMTDTQYF.

The rearrangement links TRBV28 to TRBJ1-2; unclear D gene. Germline lookup yields CDR1 MDHEN and CDR2 SYDVKM. V was cut by 6 bases and J by 4 bases, with 9 bases left in between. The CDR3 extends over 12 amino acids. The CDR3: CASSDPLYGYTF. CDR3 nucleotides: TGTGCCAGCAGCGACCCCCTCTATGGCTACACCTTC.

This clonotype showed up many times. The gene calls are TRBV28 and TRBJ2-2; 8 bases line up with TRBD1. CDR1 MDHEN and CDR2 SYDVKM come from the germline V gene. The V and J ends lost 5 bases and 5 bases, in that order; junction bases with no gene match: 7. The CDR3 totals 15 residues. Here the CDR3 DNA reads TGTGCCAGCAGTCCCCCGACAGGGGCGACCGGGGAGCTGTTTTTT. This codes for CASSPPTGATGELFF.

There are a few counts of this clonotype. This rearrangement joins TRBV20-1 to TRBJ2-3; 13 bases are shared with TRBD2. In germline, CDR1 is DFQATT, CDR2 SNEGSKA (reference sequence). Trimming at V came to 5 bases and at J to 4 bases, leaving 9 bases not matched to a gene. The CDR3 is 16 amino acids. CDR3 DNA sequence: TGCAGTGCTGCCTCCGGGACTAGCGGGGACCCAGATACGCAGTATTTT. Protein product: CSAASGTSGDPDTQYF.

This clonotype was counted a few times. This chain joins TRBV7-2 and TRBJ2-1; 9 bases map to TRBD2. J gave up 12 bases and V 1 base, and 10 bases lay outside the gene matches. CDR1 SGHTA and CDR2 FQGNSA come from the germline V gene. This CDR3 region has 15 residues. The CDR3 spells CASSLEPAGGPGQFF. CDR3 bases: TGTGCCAGCAGCTTAGAGCCAGCGGGGGGACCCGGGCAGTTCTTC.

Notes on this clonotype: A read error is possible here, since a much larger clone lies one base away. This sequence joins TRBV7-8 and TRBJ1-1; a weak D match, TRBD1 (5 bases). V shed 3 bases and J shed 3 bases, with 17 bases lying between them. In germline, CDR1 is SGHVS, CDR2 FQNEAQ. The CDR3 sequence is 16 residues long. CDR3 loop: CASSFATGIGDTEAFF. For the CDR3, the DNA is TGTGCCAGCAGCTTCGCTACCGGGATAGGGGACACTGAAGCTTTCTTT.

The V gene is TRBV7-8, the J gene TRBJ2-2, with D unclear. CDR3 length: 14 amino acids. V was shortened by 1 base and J by 4 bases, with 7 bases between the two germline ends. Germline assignment: CDR1 SGHVS and CDR2 FQNEAQ. The CDR3 region is CASSLVSGTGELFF. The CDR3 DNA is TGTGCCAGCAGCTTAGTATCGGGCACCGGGGAGCTGTTTTTT.

This clonotype was seen many times. The chain recombines TRBV7-2 with TRBJ2-4; D tentatively fits TRBD1 or TRBD2 (6 bases each). The length of the CDR3 is 15 residues. With 1 base removed from V and 5 bases from J, the gap between germline ends came to 12 bases. Germline V CDR1 and CDR2: SGHTA, FQGNSA. CDR3 in DNA: TGTGCCAGCAGCTTAGGTCGGGGGCCCCAAAACATTCAGTACTTC. Protein: CASSLGRGPQNIQYF.